Presented here are 4 T cell receptor beta chains from one specimen sequenced in a study of cytomegalovirus exposure and HLA in healthy donors. 13 Jbeta primers and 60 Vbeta primers were used for the PCR. Using immunoSEQ multiplex PCR, the repertoire was profiled, and TCRdb retains in-frame clones only, with some absent. The sample has some 200,000 clones; approximately 84% are singletons. Sequencing was performed on PBMCs. Receptor source: a woman aged 45-65 years in good health and CMV-seropositive.

The rearrangement uses TRBV4-2 and TRBJ2-7; 10 bases are shared with TRBD2. CDR1 and CDR2 (germline): LGHNA, YNFKEQ. V was pared by 0 bases and J by 4 bases, with 6 bases of the junction left unmatched. There are 16 residues in the CDR3. The CDR3, as DNA: TGTGCCAGCAGCCAAGAGGATAGCGGGGGGAGGTACGAGCAGTACTTC. This gives the protein CASSQEDSGGRYEQYF.

The chain is built from TRBV18 and TRBJ2-3, with a tentative D call TRBD2 (6 bases). Germline CDR1 is KGHSH and CDR2 is LQKENI. Trimming stripped 3 bases from V and 0 bases from J, with 10 bases between. The length of the CDR3 is 15 residues. The CDR3 nucleotides are TGTGCCAGCTCACCCGAGGCGGGGAGCACAGATACGCAGTATTTT. This encodes CASSPEAGSTDTQYF.

This clone occurred once. The chain employs TRBV7-2 and TRBJ1-4, with D unclear. V lost 2 bases, J lost 5 bases, and 6 bases lay in between. The germline CDR1 and CDR2 sequences are SGHTA and FQGNSA. The CDR3 is made up of 13 amino acids. This CDR3 is CASSLIINEKLFF. For the CDR3, the DNA is TGTGCCAGCAGCTTAATAATAAATGAAAAACTGTTTTTT.

The chain carries TRBV4-2 and TRBJ2-5; 11 bases fit TRBD2. CDR1 and CDR2 from the germline V gene are LGHNA and YNFKEQ. V lost 1 base and J lost 5; bases outside the gene matches: 9. The CDR3 has 17 residues. The CDR3 protein is CASSQVGSGGARETQYF. For the CDR3, the DNA is TGTGCCAGCAGCCAAGTTGGTAGCGGGGGGGCCAGGGAGACCCAGTACTTC.